Here is one TCR beta chain with its context. Each participant's cohort was designated according to participant-reported clinical history. The entry originates in a study of blood T cell repertoires in COVID-19. Whole-study context: The origin of the acute and convalescent COVID-19 samples was the United States, Italy and Spain. Sources were T cells, B-cell-depleted T cells, or PBMCs; the material itself was cDNA or gDNA.

Germline lookup yields CDR1 KGHDR and CDR2 SFDVKD. This CDR3 contains 15 residues. V shed 7 bases, J shed 1 base, and the junction held 5 bases outside the gene matches. Original processing notes: Counts of nucleated cells, estimated from reference gene primer amplification, were obtained. The repertoire was sequenced with immunoSEQ multiplex PCR; TCRdb's copy has only in-frame clones and lacks some. The DNA gave D and trimming, while V, J and clone size come from that table. The profile shows 150,000 to 200,000 clones, about 84% of them singletons. The specimen was PBMCs or T cells enriched from blood (not recorded which). This TCR was recovered from a man in his forties or fifties who had recovered from COVID-19. This chain connects TRBV24-1 to TRBJ2-3; the match to TRBD1 covers 9 bases. CDR3: CATSAGDRGTDTQYF. The CDR3 DNA reads TGTGCCACCAGCGCCGGGGACAGGGGCACAGATACGCAGTATTTT.